This TCR beta chain was identified in a study of blood T cells in healthy people across ages. General study points: Strongly correlated with naive T cell percentage was TCR beta diversity. Older age coincided with a roughly linear decline in TCR beta diversity per million T cells.

The V and J ends lost 2 bases and 7 bases respectively, with 18 bases between them. CDR3 length equals 16 residues. This clonotype was detected only a few times. Its cognate antigen is unknown. It was with a sample-barcoded 5' primer and a J-beta primer mix that a second PCR of roughly 7 to 12 cycles was run. TCRdb called the 5' RACE reads again in MiXCR, with one record for every CDR3 protein. The sample contains approximately 1.5 million distinct CDR3 sequences, less than 45% of which appear only once. The source of this sequence is a woman under 30 in good health. V is TRBV12-3 or TRBV12-4 and J is TRBJ2-1; D might be TRBD1 (5 bases). The sample consisted of blood. The DNA of the CDR3 is TGTGCCAGCAGTTTAAATCCCTTCTCGCCAGGGAATGAGCAGTTCTTC. This translates into CASSLNPFSPGNEQFF.